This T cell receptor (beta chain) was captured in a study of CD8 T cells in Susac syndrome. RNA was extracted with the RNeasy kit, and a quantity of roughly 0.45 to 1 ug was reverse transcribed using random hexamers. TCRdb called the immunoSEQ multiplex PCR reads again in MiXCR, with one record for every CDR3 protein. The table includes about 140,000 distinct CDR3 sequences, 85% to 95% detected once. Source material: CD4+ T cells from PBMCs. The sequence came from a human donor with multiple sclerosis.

CDR3 loop: CASSLLRGVRSEQFF. CDR3 DNA: TGTGCCAGCAGTCTCCTCCGGGGTGTGAGGAGTGAGCAGTTCTTC. The rearrangement joins TRBV12-3 or TRBV12-4 to TRBJ2-1; possibly TRBD2 for D (5 bases). The ends were cut back, 5 bases at V and 9 bases at J, with 20 bases in the middle. The CDR3 covers 15 residues.